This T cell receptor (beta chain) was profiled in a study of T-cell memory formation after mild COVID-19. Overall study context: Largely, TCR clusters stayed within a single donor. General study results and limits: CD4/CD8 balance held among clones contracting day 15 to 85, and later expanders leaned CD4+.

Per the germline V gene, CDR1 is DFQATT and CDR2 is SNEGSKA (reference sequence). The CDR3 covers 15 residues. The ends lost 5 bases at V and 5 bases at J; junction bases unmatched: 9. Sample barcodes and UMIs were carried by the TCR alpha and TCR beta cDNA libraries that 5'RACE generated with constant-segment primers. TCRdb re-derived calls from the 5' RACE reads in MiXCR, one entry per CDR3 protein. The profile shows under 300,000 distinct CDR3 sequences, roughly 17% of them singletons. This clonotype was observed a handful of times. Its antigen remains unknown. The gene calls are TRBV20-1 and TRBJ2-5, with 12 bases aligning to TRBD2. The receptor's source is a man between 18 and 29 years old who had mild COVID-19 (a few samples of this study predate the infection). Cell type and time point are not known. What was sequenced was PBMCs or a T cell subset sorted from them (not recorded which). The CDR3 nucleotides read TGCAGTGCTGCCGGGACTAGCGGGTCGGGCGAGACCCAGTACTTC. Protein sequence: CSAAGTSGSGETQYF.